This T cell receptor beta chain was recorded in a study of blood T cells in healthy people across ages. Primed by a sample-barcoded 5' primer and a J-beta primer mix, a second PCR proceeded for about 7 to 12 cycles. TCRdb re-derived calls from the 5' RACE reads in MiXCR, one entry per CDR3 protein. Of about 780,000 distinct CDR3 sequences in the sample, 35% to 50% are singletons; the top ten hold 15% to 20%. Germline CDR1 and CDR2: DFQATT and SNEGSKA (reference sequence). The length of the CDR3 is 14 residues. In this sample, this clonotype turned up many times. A read error may produce the germline difference seen at one junction end.

The sequence derives from an elderly man in good health. This chain joins TRBV20-1 and TRBJ2-5; tentative D call: TRBD2 (7 bases). The specimen sequenced was blood. The chain's CDR3 is CSARGGGAEETQYF. The CDR3 bases are TGCAGTGCCAGAGGAGGGGGGGCTGAGGAGACCCAGTACTTC.